Following are 24 T cell receptor beta chains from one sample sequenced in a study of cytomegalovirus exposure and HLA in healthy donors. The PCR used 60 Vbeta and 13 Jbeta primers. Sequencing was performed with immunoSEQ multiplex PCR; in TCRdb, only in-frame clones are kept and a portion is missing. In the table there are around 150,000 clones, 79% of which are singletons. The sample was PBMCs. These receptors were obtained from a middle-aged man in good health and CMV-seropositive.

The chain has TRBV19 and TRBJ1-3; D unresolved. Germline CDR1 is LNHDA and CDR2 is SQIVND (reference sequence). V was cut by 6 bases and J by 0 bases, with 15 bases left in between. CDR3 length: 16 residues. The CDR3 nucleotides are TGTGCCAGTAGGGCGAGGGAGGCGAGCTCTGGAAACACCATATATTTT. Protein sequence: CASRAREASSGNTIYF.

The chain uses TRBV11-3 and TRBJ1-3, with D possibly matching TRBD2 (5 bases). The DNA matches TRBJ2-2 better at its end, which makes the J call doubtful. Germline values: CDR1 SGHNT, CDR2 YENEEA. This CDR3 comprises 13 residues. The CDR3 sequence: CASSSLRAGELFF. The CDR3 DNA reads as TGTGCCAGCAGCTCCCTGCGGGCCGGGGAGCTGTTTTTT.

The CDR3 loop is CASSHVVGTTRHSNQPQHF. The CDR3 DNA reads as TGCGCCAGCAGCCACGTGGTCGGGACTACCAGGCATAGCAATCAGCCCCAGCATTTT. V and J are TRBV4-1 and TRBJ1-5; maybe TRBD1 (5 bases). The CDR3 is 19 residues long. V lost 3 bases and J lost 0, with 21 bases in between. In germline, CDR1 is MGHRA, CDR2 YSYEKL.

In the case of this clone: Other DNA sequences of this sample code for an identical CDR3. The rearrangement uses TRBV27 and TRBJ2-5, with 9 positions matching TRBD2. CDR3 length: 16 residues. Germline V lookup: CDR1 MNHEY, CDR2 SMNVEV (reference sequence). J lost 7 bases, V lost 5 bases, and 14 bases had no gene match. The CDR3 protein is CASSPRVAGGGGTQYF. The CDR3 DNA reads TGTGCCAGCAGTCCACGGGTGGCGGGAGGGGGGGGGACCCAGTACTTC.

As to this clone: This CDR3 is also generated by other DNA sequences in the sample. CDR3 in amino acids: CASSSTGGSYEQYF. The CDR3 DNA sequence: TGCGCCAGCAGCTCGACAGGGGGCTCCTACGAGCAGTACTTC. The chain couples TRBV5-1 to TRBJ2-7; 9 bases line up with TRBD1. Germline-derived CDR1 and CDR2 are SGHRS and YFSETQ. The CDR3 is 14 residues long. With 3 bases clipped from V and 0 bases from J, the junction kept 1 base outside the gene matches.

V and J are TRBV6-5 and TRBJ2-1; the match to TRBD1 covers 7 bases. The J segment lost 5 bases and the V segment lost 0 bases, leaving 7 bases of the junction unmatched. The CDR3 runs 16 residues. Per germline, CDR1 MNHEY and CDR2 SVGAGI. CDR3 residues: CASSYSSTGVHNEQFF. CDR3 coding DNA: TGTGCCAGCAGTTACTCTAGTACAGGGGTGCACAATGAGCAGTTCTTC.

J is TRBJ1-1 and V is TRBV15, with D perhaps matching TRBD1 (5 bases). CDR1 is LNHNV and CDR2 is YYDKDF in the germline V gene (reference sequence). The CDR3 has 13 residues. V lost 5 bases to trimming and J lost 8 bases, with 15 bases between them. This CDR3 is CATSGFGGTEAFF. As DNA, the CDR3 is TGTGCCACCAGCGGATTCGGGGGGACCGAAGCTTTCTTT.

The chain joins TRBV5-4 to TRBJ1-2; 12 bases are shared with TRBD1. The V segment lost 0 bases and the J segment 8 bases; nucleotides outside the gene matches: 2. This CDR3 has 14 amino acids. Germline V CDR1 and CDR2: SGHNT, YYREEE (reference sequence). CDR3 region: CASSLGDRGHGYTF. The CDR3 nucleotides read TGTGCCAGCAGCTTGGGGGACAGGGGGCACGGCTACACCTTC. Based on the CDR3 plus reference TRBV5-4 and TRBJ1-2, the full variable domain is ETGVTQSPTHLIKTRGQQVTLRCSSQSGHNTVSWYQQALGQGPQFIFQYYREEENGRGNFPPRFSGLQFPNYSSELNVNALELDDSALYLCASSLGDRGHGYTFGSGTRLTVV.

A few counts support this clone. This chain's CDR3 is CASEESNTEAFF. As DNA, the CDR3 is TGTGCCAGCGAAGAGAGTAACACTGAAGCTTTCTTT. The genes are TRBV28 and TRBJ1-1; no firm D call. V was pared by 8 bases and J by 2 bases, with 9 bases between. CDR1 is MDHEN and CDR2 is SYDVKM in the germline V gene. The CDR3 loop spans 12 amino acids.

V and J are TRBV6-1 and TRBJ1-3; 8 nucleotides line up with TRBD1. The CDR3 is 14 amino acids. Germline trimming cut 7 bases from V and 1 base from J; bases unmatched to any gene: 3. Germline V gives CDR1 MNHNS, CDR2 SASEGT. CDR3 nucleotides: TGTGCCAGCACCTGGACAGGGTCTGGAAACACCATATATTTT. This translates into CASTWTGSGNTIYF.

The table lists this clone with a few counts. The rearrangement joins TRBV15 to TRBJ2-7, with D possibly TRBD1 on 7 matching bases. With 5 bases removed from V and 6 bases from J, the gap between germline ends came to 29 bases. The CDR3 is 18 residues long. Germline V lookup: CDR1 LNHNV, CDR2 YYDKDF (reference sequence). CDR3 residues: CATSPRLGEAGGLGEQYF. The CDR3 DNA follows: TGTGCCACCAGCCCTAGGTTGGGAGAGGCAGGGGGACTGGGCGAGCAGTACTTC.

This clone was detected only once. The chain uses TRBV29-1 and TRBJ2-7, with D maybe TRBD2 (6 bases). Between the trimmed V and J ends, which lost 7 bases and 0 bases, there was a span of 10 bases. The CDR3 is 12 residues long. CDR1 is SQVTM and CDR2 is ANQGSEA in the germline V gene. CDR3 bases: TGCAGCGGAGGCGGGGACTCCTACGAGCAGTACTTC. Its translation: CSGGGDSYEQYF.

This clone was found once. The chain recombines TRBV30 with TRBJ1-1; tentatively, D is TRBD1 (6 bases). The CDR3 extends over 15 amino acids. Germline CDR1 reads GTSNPN; CDR2 reads SVGIG (reference sequence). V was shortened by 0 bases and J by 6 bases, with 17 bases between the two germline ends. The CDR3 bases are TGTGCCTGGAGTGTACGCAGGGGAATGGTCGCTGAAGCTTTCTTT. It is translated as CAWSVRRGMVAEAFF.

J is TRBJ1-6 and V is TRBV30, with 8 bases that match TRBD1. CDR1 is GTSNPN and CDR2 is SVGIG in the germline V gene (reference sequence). The V and J ends lost 1 base and 8 bases, in that order; junction bases with no gene match: 1. The CDR3 consists of 13 residues. CDR3: CAWSETGDSPLHF. CDR3 in DNA: TGTGCCTGGAGTGAGACAGGGGATTCACCCCTCCACTTT.

The chain carries TRBV7-8 and TRBJ2-1; 12 positions agree with TRBD2. The J segment lost 13 bases and the V segment lost 5 bases, leaving 9 bases of the junction unmatched. The CDR3 has 14 residues. The germline V gene encodes CDR1 SGHVS and CDR2 FQNEAQ. CDR3 DNA: TGTGCCAGCAGCAAAGGGACTAGCGGGTCCTCTCAGTTCTTC. This gives the protein CASSKGTSGSSQFF.

The chain joins TRBV13 to TRBJ2-5; D call uncertain. The closer fit of TRBJ2-7 to the DNA end suggests the J call may be wrong. In germline, CDR1 is PRHDT, CDR2 FYEKMQ (reference sequence). This CDR3 has 13 residues. In DNA, the CDR3 is TGTGCCAGCAGCTTAAACCTGTTCTACGAGCAGTACTTC. It yields the protein CASSLNLFYEQYF.

This chain connects TRBV18 to TRBJ2-5; 10 bases map to TRBD1. The tail of the sequence fits TRBJ2-7 better, so the J call may be wrong. CDR3 length: 15 residues. Germline V gives CDR1 KGHSH, CDR2 LQKENI. This CDR3 reads CASSPSRDRGYEQYF. CDR3 coding DNA: TGTGCCAGCTCACCAAGTCGGGACAGGGGATACGAGCAGTACTTC.

This clone has just one count. The V call is TRBV7-9, the J call TRBJ2-4; TRBD2 is a possible D gene (5 bases). With 5 bases removed from V and 3 bases from J, the gap between germline ends came to 8 bases. CDR1 is SEHNR, CDR2 FQNEAQ, per germline (reference sequence). The CDR3 sequence is 13 residues long. CDR3 sequence (DNA): TGTGCCAGCAGCGGACGGGACAAAAACATTCAGTACTTC. Encoded protein: CASSGRDKNIQYF.

The V call is TRBV6-4, the J call TRBJ2-7, with D hard to call. The CDR3 extends over 13 amino acids. Germline values: CDR1 MRHNA, CDR2 SNTAGT. Trimming stripped 0 bases from V and 4 bases from J, with 7 bases between. The CDR3 DNA reads as TGTGCCAGCAGTGACTCTCCGGGTTACGAGCAGTACTTC. The encoded protein is CASSDSPGYEQYF.

This clone has only one observation. The chain uses TRBV5-1 and TRBJ2-7, with D possibly TRBD2 on 6 matching bases. The ends were cut back, 4 bases at V and 6 bases at J, with 14 bases in the middle. This CDR3 has 13 amino acids. CDR1 is SGHRS and CDR2 is YFSETQ in the germline V gene. The CDR3 region has the DNA TGCGCCAGCAGCCCGGACGGGGGAATCGAGCAGTACTTC. This sequence encodes CASSPDGGIEQYF. Full variable domain (outside the CDR3, taken from reference TRBV5-1 and TRBJ2-7): KAGVTQTPRYLIKTRGQQVTLSCSPISGHRSVSWYQQTPGQGLQFLFEYFSETQRNKGNFPGRFSGRQFSNSRSEMNVSTLELGDSALYLCASSPDGGIEQYFGPGTRLTVT.

This rearrangement joins TRBV11-2 to TRBJ2-3; a weak D match, TRBD1 (5 bases). The ends were cut back, 4 bases at V and 2 bases at J, with 10 bases in the middle. Germline CDR1 and CDR2: SGHAT and FQNNGV. The CDR3 runs to 14 residues. In DNA, the CDR3 is TGTGCCAGCAGCTCGACAGTTCTCACAGATACGCAGTATTTT. This sequence encodes CASSSTVLTDTQYF.

This clone was seen just once. The genes are TRBV4-1 and TRBJ1-1; 10 bases agree with TRBD1. The CDR3 extends over 15 amino acids. The junction had 5 bases not matched to a gene; V was cut back by 1 base and J by 6 bases. Looked up from germline, CDR1 is MGHRA and CDR2 is YSYEKL. The CDR3 is CASSQGTGGFPEAFF. CDR3 DNA sequence: TGCGCCAGCAGCCAAGGGACAGGGGGGTTTCCTGAAGCTTTCTTT.

The chain carries TRBV29-1 and TRBJ2-5; 9 bases fit TRBD2. The length of the CDR3 is 17 residues. The junction had 13 bases not matched to a gene; V was cut back by 0 bases and J by 5 bases. The germline V gene encodes CDR1 SQVTM and CDR2 ANQGSEA. CDR3 bases: TGCAGCGTTGAAGACGGGTGGGTAGCGGGAGTATCGGAGACCCAGTACTTC. Encoded protein: CSVEDGWVAGVSETQYF.

The CDR3 nucleotides are TGTGCCAGCAGTTCGGACAGTTTCTACGAGCAGTACTTC. It is translated as CASSSDSFYEQYF. The rearrangement joins TRBV7-9 to TRBJ2-7, with D perhaps matching TRBD1 (6 bases). The V gene lost 6 bases and the J gene lost 3 bases, with 12 bases spanning the gap. Germline V gene data show CDR1 as SEHNR and CDR2 as FQNEAQ (reference sequence). There are 13 residues in the CDR3.